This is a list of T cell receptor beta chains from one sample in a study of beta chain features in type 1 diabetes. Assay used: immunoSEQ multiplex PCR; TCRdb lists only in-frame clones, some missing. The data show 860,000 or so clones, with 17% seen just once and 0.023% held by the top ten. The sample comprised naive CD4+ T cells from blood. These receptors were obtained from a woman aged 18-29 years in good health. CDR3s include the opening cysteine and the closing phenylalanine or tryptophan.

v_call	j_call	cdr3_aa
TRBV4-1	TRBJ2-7	CASSRYRDRSNEQYF
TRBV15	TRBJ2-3	CATSREETEWDTQYF
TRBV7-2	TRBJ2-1	CASSLLTGYNEQFF
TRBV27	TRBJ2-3	CASSLTGSDTQYF
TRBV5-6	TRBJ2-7	CASSTDRVTYEQYF
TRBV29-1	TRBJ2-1	CSSGLYNEQFF
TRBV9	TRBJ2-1	CASSAGGLANYNEQFF
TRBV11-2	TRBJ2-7	CASSLEGAGIGAEQYF
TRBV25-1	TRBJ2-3	CASSRGRGSTDTQYF
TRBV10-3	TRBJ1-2	CAISEQTVMGGGYTF
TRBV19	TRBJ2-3	CASSIRRDTDTQYF
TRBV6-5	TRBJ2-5	CASSYGQGRETQYF
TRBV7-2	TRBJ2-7	CASSLDGRASEQYF
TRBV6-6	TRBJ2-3	CASSNTGRSDTQYF
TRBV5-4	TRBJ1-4	CASSLLGQGDEKLFF
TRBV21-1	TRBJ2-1	CASGEGGSLFDGTSQYGEQFF
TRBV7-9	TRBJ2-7	CASSLTGGHEQYF
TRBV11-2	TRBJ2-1	CASSSGSRQFF
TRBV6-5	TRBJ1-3	CATEYFSGNTIYF
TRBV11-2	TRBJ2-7	CASSFGRSYEQYF